The 26 T cell receptor beta chains below were found in one sample sequenced in a study of T-cell reconstitution after alpha-beta-depleted transplantation in children. Unique molecular identifiers were used in preparing the TCRbeta library. MiXCR, run by TCRdb on the PCR reads, gives a single entry per CDR3 protein. This repertoire shows 350,000 to 400,000 distinct CDR3 sequences, over 20% found once; its top ten account for 3.8%. The sample here was PBMCs from the stem cell graft donor, taken from the stem cell graft. The source is a human donor who donated a stem cell graft to a child with acute myeloid leukemia.

This clonotype was seen more than once but under ten times. This chain links TRBV28 with TRBJ2-5, with 8 nucleotides matching TRBD1. This CDR3 has 15 residues. V shed 5 bases, J shed 5 bases, and the junction held 10 bases outside the gene matches. CDR1 and CDR2 from the germline V gene are MDHEN and SYDVKM. The DNA of the CDR3 is TGTGCCAGCAGTCCACGGGACAGGCAGTTGGAGACCCAGTACTTC. Protein product: CASSPRDRQLETQYF.

The chain links TRBV5-1 to TRBJ2-7; 10 bases map to TRBD2. This CDR3 region has 16 residues. The V gene's germline CDR1 is SGHRS and CDR2 YFSETQ. After removal of 1 base from V and 4 bases from J, the junction contained 8 bases not matched to a gene. CDR3 nucleotides: TGCGCCAGCAGCTTGTCAGCGGGAGGGAAGGTATACGAGCAGTACTTC. Protein sequence: CASSLSAGGKVYEQYF.

This clonotype was recorded many times. V is TRBV29-1 and J is TRBJ2-5, with 9 bases lining up with TRBD2. J gave up 5 bases and V 7 bases, and 8 bases lay outside the gene matches. From germline, CDR1 is SQVTM and CDR2 ANQGSEA. This CDR3 has 13 residues. The CDR3 loop reads CSDLSGSLETQYF. The CDR3 DNA reads as TGCAGCGACCTTAGCGGGAGCTTGGAGACCCAGTACTTC.

This chain uses TRBV5-1 with TRBJ2-7; D is tentatively TRBD1 or TRBD2 (6 bases each). Germline V CDR1 and CDR2: SGHRS, YFSETQ. V lost 0 bases and J 0 bases, leaving 13 bases between the germline ends. The CDR3 spans 16 residues. CDR3 residues: CASSLVGGPSSYEQYF. The DNA for the CDR3 is TGCGCCAGCAGCTTGGTGGGGGGCCCGAGCTCCTACGAGCAGTACTTC.

The chain employs TRBV5-1 and TRBJ2-5; no firm D call. Germline CDR1 and CDR2: SGHRS and YFSETQ. Between the trimmed V and J ends, which lost 0 bases and 3 bases, there was a span of 9 bases. This CDR3 spans 14 amino acids. CDR3 in DNA: TGCGCCAGCAGCTTGGGCAGCAACGAAGAGACCCAGTACTTC. It codes for CASSLGSNEETQYF.

This chain joins TRBV20-1 and TRBJ2-5; D remains unclear. V was pared by 6 bases and J by 3 bases, with 5 bases between. The CDR3 is 10 amino acids. Germline V CDR1 and CDR2: DFQATT, SNEGSKA (reference sequence). The CDR3 is CSAKKETQYF. CDR3 bases: TGCAGTGCAAAAAAAGAGACCCAGTACTTC.

This clonotype was found many times. The chain uses TRBV12-3 or TRBV12-4 and TRBJ2-7; D is possibly TRBD1 (6 bases). V shed 3 bases and J shed 0 bases, with 12 bases lying between them. The CDR3 is 15 residues long. In DNA, the CDR3 is TGTGCCAGCAGTTTCGGACAGCTGAGCTCCTACGAGCAGTACTTC. Amino acids: CASSFGQLSSYEQYF.

This clonotype was seen more than once but under ten times. J is TRBJ2-1 and V is TRBV10-1, with TRBD1 matching over 7 bases. CDR3 length equals 15 residues. V dropped 0 bases and J dropped 6; count of bases not matched to a gene: 5. Germline CDR1 and CDR2: WNHNN and SYGVQD (reference sequence). CDR3 sequence (DNA): TGCGCCAGCAGTGAGTCAACGGACAGGCCCAATGAGCAGTTCTTC. Translated: CASSESTDRPNEQFF.

This clonotype was detected only a few times. The chain carries TRBV12-3 or TRBV12-4 and TRBJ2-2, with a possible D match to TRBD2 (5 bases). V was clipped by 1 base and J by 8 bases, with 8 bases between them. The CDR3 runs 13 residues. CDR3 in amino acids: CASSLDRGGELFF. DNA for the CDR3: TGTGCCAGCAGTTTAGATCGAGGGGGGGAGCTGTTTTTT.

The rearrangement joins TRBV3-1 to TRBJ2-5; no definite D call. The CDR3 is 13 residues long. CDR1 LGHDT and CDR2 YNNKEL come from the germline V gene (reference sequence). With 0 bases removed from V and 5 bases from J, the gap between germline ends came to 7 bases. CDR3 DNA: TGTGCCAGCAGCCAAGATACCTATGAGACCCAGTACTTC. This encodes CASSQDTYETQYF.

This clonotype turned up a few times. This chain joins TRBV20-1 and TRBJ2-3; TRBD2 matches at 13 bases. Germline loops: CDR1 DFQATT, CDR2 SNEGSKA (reference sequence). J was trimmed by 3 bases and V by 1 base; bases with no gene match: 4. The CDR3 loop spans 16 amino acids. CDR3 DNA sequence: TGCAGTGCTAGAGGATTACTAGCGGGAGGGACAGATACGCAGTATTTT. This gives the protein CSARGLLAGGTDTQYF.

This clonotype was counted only a few times. This chain links TRBV28 with TRBJ2-5; TRBD1 is a possible D gene (5 bases). Germline values: CDR1 MDHEN, CDR2 SYDVKM. V was cut by 6 bases and J by 3 bases, with 17 bases left in between. CDR3 length: 15 amino acids. CDR3 bases: TGTGCCAGCAGAAACCCCAGGGTATCTGAAGAGACCCAGTACTTC. As protein: CASRNPRVSEETQYF.

The sample holds a few counts of this clonotype. The rearrangement joins TRBV28 to TRBJ2-3, with TRBD2 matching 10 bases. V lost 7 bases, J lost 1 base, and 2 bases stayed unmatched. The CDR3 covers 14 residues. The germline V gene encodes CDR1 MDHEN and CDR2 SYDVKM. The CDR3 here is CASTAGGGTDTQYF. The CDR3 DNA follows: TGTGCCAGCACAGCGGGAGGGGGCACAGATACGCAGTATTTT.

In this sample, this clonotype turned up a few times. The genes are TRBV5-1 and TRBJ1-1; tentative D call: TRBD1 (6 bases). Trimming removed 5 bases from V and 1 base from J, with 9 bases in between. Germline assignment: CDR1 SGHRS and CDR2 YFSETQ. The CDR3 is made up of 13 amino acids. CDR3 DNA sequence: TGCGCCAGCAGTATGGACAGGAACACTGAAGCTTTCTTT. As protein: CASSMDRNTEAFF.

The J gene is TRBJ2-1, the V gene TRBV6-5; D is unresolved. The CDR3 has 14 residues. The V gene lost 2 bases and the J gene lost 6 bases, with 11 bases spanning the gap. Germline V gives CDR1 MNHEY, CDR2 SVGAGI. This chain's CDR3 is CASSYPGRFNEQFF. The CDR3, as DNA: TGTGCCAGCAGTTACCCCGGGCGGTTCAATGAGCAGTTCTTC.

This clonotype was seen only once. The CDR3 reads CASSVVYTGELFF. In DNA form, the CDR3 reads TGTGCCAGCAGCGTAGTCTATACCGGGGAGCTGTTTTTT. This chain links TRBV9 with TRBJ2-2; D unresolved. This CDR3 has 13 residues. CDR1 is SGDLS, CDR2 YYNGEE, per germline. The germline V and J ends were trimmed by 0 bases and 5 bases, with 5 bases remaining between them. The variable domain in full, with the rest retrieved from reference TRBV9 and TRBJ2-2, is DSGVTQTPKHLITATGQRVTLRCSPRSGDLSVYWYQQSLDQGLQFLIQYYNGEERAKGNILERFSAQQFPDLHSELNLSSLELGDSALYFCASSVVYTGELFFGEGSRLTVL.

This clonotype was found many times. The rearrangement links TRBV29-1 to TRBJ2-3; 9 nucleotides match TRBD1. Germline V gene data show CDR1 as SQVTM and CDR2 as ANQGSEA. Trimming took 0 bases from V and 6 from J; bases not matched to a gene: 7. This CDR3 spans 15 amino acids. The CDR3 spells CSVEDRDRESDTQYF. Here the CDR3 DNA reads TGCAGCGTTGAAGATCGGGACAGGGAGTCCGATACGCAGTATTTT.

The sample holds many counts of this clonotype. V and J are TRBV12-3 or TRBV12-4 and TRBJ2-1; D might be TRBD2 (5 bases). This CDR3 spans 14 amino acids. With 2 bases removed from V and 4 bases from J, the gap between germline ends came to 9 bases. The CDR3 coding sequence is TGTGCCAGCAGTTTACCCGGAGGATACAATGAGCAGTTCTTC. This codes for CASSLPGGYNEQFF.

CDR3 sequence reads: CASSSTRHEQYF. The CDR3 DNA follows: TGTGCCAGCAGCTCCACGAGACACGAGCAGTACTTC. The chain has TRBV11-3 and TRBJ2-7, with no clear D. The CDR3 spans 12 residues. The V and J ends lost 4 bases and 5 bases respectively, with 9 bases between them. Germline V gene lookup returns CDR1 SGHNT and CDR2 YENEEA.

Concerning this clonotype itself: Given the absence of the conserved phenylalanine or tryptophan at the CDR3 end, a read error is likely. The V gene is TRBV11-3, the J gene TRBJ2-1, with TRBD2 matching over 12 bases. Germline trimming cut 5 bases from V and 4 bases from J; bases unmatched to any gene: 9. The CDR3 covers 17 residues. CDR1 is SGHNT and CDR2 is YENEEA in the germline V gene. The CDR3 DNA follows: TGTGCCAGCAGCACCATTTCCGGGACTAGCGGGTACAATGAGCAGTTCTAC. Protein: CASSTISGTSGYNEQFY.

The V and J genes are TRBV5-1 and TRBJ2-7, with TRBD1 matching over 9 bases. Germline values: CDR1 SGHRS, CDR2 YFSETQ. The CDR3 sequence is 15 residues long. With V trimmed by 2 bases and J by 4 bases, 7 bases remained unmatched. The CDR3 nucleotides are TGCGCCAGCAGCTTAGCCAACAGGGGGCGGTACGAGCAGTACTTC. This encodes CASSLANRGRYEQYF.

This clonotype was picked up a small number of times. DNA for the CDR3: TGTGCCAGCAGTGGGACAGGGGAGGCTCAGCCCCAGCATTTT. Its translation is CASSGTGEAQPQHF. V usage is TRBV12-3 or TRBV12-4 and J usage is TRBJ1-5; 10 positions agree with TRBD1. V trimming: 5 bases; J trimming: 6 bases; junction bases outside the gene matches: 4. This CDR3 region has 14 residues.

This clonotype showed up many times. V gene TRBV9 combines with J gene TRBJ2-5, with D perhaps TRBD1 or TRBD2 (5 bases each). This CDR3 has 14 amino acids. V was trimmed by 4 bases and J by 2 bases, leaving 12 bases between them. From germline, CDR1 is SGDLS and CDR2 YYNGEE. CDR3 region: CASSPRGRQETQYF. The CDR3 DNA reads as TGTGCCAGCAGCCCTCGGGGCCGTCAAGAGACCCAGTACTTC.

Ten or more counts support this clonotype. This sequence joins TRBV20-1 and TRBJ2-1; 10 nucleotides agree with TRBD1. Germline CDR1 reads DFQATT; CDR2 reads SNEGSKA (reference sequence). This CDR3 is built from 14 residues. V was pared by 6 bases and J by 3 bases, with 5 bases of the junction left unmatched. The CDR3 sequence is CSAPGTGDYNEQFF. The CDR3 DNA follows: TGCAGTGCCCCCGGGACAGGGGACTACAATGAGCAGTTCTTC.

Only a few counts were recorded for this clonotype. This chain uses TRBV11-1 with TRBJ2-7; 8 nucleotides line up with TRBD1. This CDR3 has 15 residues. Per the germline V gene, CDR1 is SGHAT and CDR2 is FQDESV (reference sequence). V gave up 5 bases and J gave up 2 bases; unmatched junction bases: 8. Here the CDR3 DNA reads TGTGCCAGCAGCCCCCGGACAGGGTGGACCTACGAGCAGTACTTC. Translated, it gives CASSPRTGWTYEQYF.

This clonotype has a handful of counts. V gene TRBV15 combines with J gene TRBJ2-5; 7 bases are a match to TRBD1. The J segment lost 0 bases and the V segment lost 7 bases, leaving 5 bases of the junction unmatched. The CDR3 is 14 amino acids. The germline V gene has CDR1 LNHNV and CDR2 YYDKDF (reference sequence). The CDR3 loop is CATTATGNQETQYF. Written as DNA, the CDR3 is TGTGCCACCACCGCGACAGGGAACCAAGAGACCCAGTACTTC. The full variable domain, completed using reference TRBV15 and TRBJ2-5, is DAMVIQNPRYQVTQFGKPVTLSCSQTLNHNVMYWYQQKSSQAPKLLFHYYDKDFNNEADTPDNFQSRRPNTSFCFLDIRSPGLGDTAMYLCATTATGNQETQYFGPGTRLLVL.